The 16 T cell receptor beta chains reported below all come from one sample, sequenced in a study of blood T cell repertoires in COVID-19. Profiling relied on immunoSEQ multiplex PCR, and the TCRdb table lists in-frame clones only, not all of them. Found here are about 50,000 clones, roughly four fifths of them singletons; the top ten hold 2.5% to 3%. Specimen: peripheral blood. Receptors were obtained from a woman in her sixties with acute or convalescent COVID-19.

The chain carries TRBV28 and TRBJ2-3, with D maybe TRBD1 (5 bases). From germline, CDR1 is MDHEN and CDR2 SYDVKM. The V end was cut by 3 bases, the J end by 4 bases, with 14 bases between. The CDR3 runs to 15 residues. The CDR3, as DNA: TGTGCCAGCAGTTTGTTAGGGGAAGACTCAGATACGCAGTATTTT. It yields the protein CASSLLGEDSDTQYF.

This sequence joins TRBV25-1 and TRBJ1-2; D perhaps matches TRBD1 (6 bases). The ends were cut back, 4 bases at V and 11 bases at J, with 20 bases in the middle. The CDR3 is made up of 14 amino acids. CDR1 and CDR2 from the germline V gene are MGHDK and SYGVNS. CDR3 loop: CASSGTVLGFDYTF. CDR3 nucleotide sequence: TGTGCCAGCAGTGGGACAGTCCTCGGATTTGATTACACCTTC.

The V call is TRBV3-1 (or the pseudogene TRBV3-2), the J call TRBJ2-7, with 8 nucleotides matching TRBD1. Germline CDR1 LGHDT, CDR2 YNNKEL (reference sequence). CDR3 length: 13 residues. J gave up 5 bases and V 4 bases, and 4 bases lay outside the gene matches. The DNA of the CDR3 is TGTGCCAGCAGCCCGGGACAGGTCGACGAGCAGTACTTC. It is translated as CASSPGQVDEQYF.

The chain is built from TRBV7-8 and TRBJ1-3, with no clear D. Germline-derived CDR1 and CDR2 are SGHVS and FQNEAQ. This CDR3 has 12 amino acids. Trimming pared 1 base from V and 7 bases from J, leaving 5 bases between. The CDR3 spells CASSLGGNTIYF. As DNA, the CDR3 is TGTGCCAGCAGCTTAGGCGGGAACACCATATATTTT.

The CDR3: CASSEKGLAGGSSYNEQFF. The CDR3 DNA is TGTGCCAGCAGTGAAAAGGGACTAGCGGGGGGGAGCTCCTACAATGAGCAGTTCTTC. This chain connects TRBV6-1 to TRBJ2-1, with 16 bases identical to TRBD2. The CDR3 length is 19 residues. CDR1 MNHNS and CDR2 SASEGT come from the germline V gene. V dropped 2 bases and J dropped 0; count of bases not matched to a gene: 4.

The CDR3 loop reads CASGSPRGRGGNTGELFF. The CDR3 DNA sequence: TGTGCCAGCGGATCCCCACGAGGTAGGGGCGGAAACACCGGGGAGCTGTTTTTT. The V call is TRBV2, the J call TRBJ2-2; possibly TRBD1 for D (5 bases). The CDR3 contains 18 residues. With 8 bases removed from V and 2 bases from J, the gap between germline ends came to 24 bases. The V gene's germline CDR1 is SNHLY and CDR2 FYNNEI.

The chain carries TRBV28 and TRBJ1-6; D unclear. The CDR3 totals 11 residues. The germline V gene encodes CDR1 MDHEN and CDR2 SYDVKM. The V end was cut by 3 bases, the J end by 10 bases, with 4 bases between. The CDR3 region is CASSLRSPLHF. The CDR3, as DNA: TGTGCCAGCAGTTTGAGATCACCCCTCCACTTT.

The chain recombines TRBV6-1 with TRBJ1-5, with 9 bases aligning to TRBD1. CDR3 length: 22 residues. V was clipped by 1 base and J by 0 bases; unmatched bases: 19. Germline CDR1 and CDR2: MNHNS and SASEGT. The CDR3 loop reads CASSEGTGVHIITIYSNQPQHF. The DNA of the CDR3 is TGTGCCAGCAGTGAAGGGACAGGGGTGCACATTATCACTATCTATAGCAATCAGCCCCAGCATTTT.

This clone was counted between two and nine times. The chain employs TRBV28 and TRBJ1-2, with TRBD1 matching 9 bases. Trimming at V came to 3 bases and at J to 8 bases, leaving 10 bases not matched to a gene. The CDR3 totals 15 residues. The germline CDR1 and CDR2 sequences are MDHEN and SYDVKM. The CDR3 region is CASSFPGDRAGGYTF. The CDR3 DNA reads as TGTGCCAGCAGTTTCCCAGGGGACAGGGCGGGCGGCTACACCTTC.

The chain is built from TRBV2 and TRBJ1-5; D is possibly TRBD1 (5 bases). In germline, CDR1 is SNHLY, CDR2 FYNNEI. Trimming took off 2 bases at V and 7 bases at J, with 12 bases between the two ends. This CDR3 is 14 amino acids long. Here the CDR3 DNA reads TGTGCCAGCAGTGAATTGGGGCGTACCCAGCCCCAGCATTTT. Protein sequence: CASSELGRTQPQHF.

The count of this clone is one. J is TRBJ2-7 and V is TRBV18; D might be TRBD1 (8 bases). Germline V gene data show CDR1 as KGHSH and CDR2 as LQKENI. Trimming shortened V by 3 bases and J by 1 base, and 16 bases separated the two germline ends. The CDR3 length is 16 residues. The CDR3 nucleotides read TGTGCCAGCTCACCCGCAGGGGGCGGGAGATCCTACGAGCAGTACTTC. Protein sequence: CASSPAGGGRSYEQYF.

The chain is built from TRBV5-6 and TRBJ1-2; TRBD1 matches 10 bases. Germline V gene data show CDR1 as SGHDT and CDR2 as YYEEEE. The CDR3 contains 16 residues. J gave up 4 bases and V 4 bases, and 10 bases lay outside the gene matches. CDR3 region: CASSPSGTGVGYGYTF. The CDR3 DNA is TGTGCCAGCAGCCCCAGTGGGACAGGGGTAGGCTATGGCTACACCTTC.

This clone was detected only a few times. The rearrangement joins TRBV7-8 to TRBJ2-7; D is unresolved. V was clipped by 1 base and J by 2 bases, with 9 bases between them. Germline V gene data show CDR1 as SGHVS and CDR2 as FQNEAQ. The CDR3 length is 14 residues. DNA for the CDR3: TGTGCCAGCAGCTTAGTACGACATCCCTACGAGCAGTACTTC. It translates to CASSLVRHPYEQYF.

The genes are TRBV7-3 and TRBJ1-1; possible D gene TRBD1, 6 bases. Germline V gene data show CDR1 as SGHTA and CDR2 as FQGTGA. The CDR3 totals 13 residues. V lost 5 bases to trimming and J lost 3 bases, with 10 bases between them. Here the CDR3 reads CASSRNRDTEAFF. The CDR3 DNA sequence: TGTGCCAGCAGCCGAAACAGGGACACTGAAGCTTTCTTT. Drawing the rest from reference TRBV7-3 and TRBJ1-1, the complete variable domain is GAGVSQTPSNKVTEKGKYVELRCDPISGHTALYWYRQSLGQGPEFLIYFQGTGAADDSGLPNDRFFAVRPEGSVSTLKIQRTERGDSAVYLCASSRNRDTEAFFGQGTRLTVV.

The chain recombines TRBV12-3 or TRBV12-4 with TRBJ1-2; D gene ambiguous. This CDR3 has 13 residues. Trimming removed 7 bases at V and 4 bases at J, with 13 bases between. CDR3 in DNA: TGTGCCAGCACGGCGGGCGGATTCTATGGCTACACCTTC. Protein product: CASTAGGFYGYTF.

This clone occurred once. The rearrangement joins TRBV7-8 to TRBJ2-7; D is uncertain. From germline, CDR1 is SGHVS and CDR2 FQNEAQ. With 1 base removed from V and 2 bases from J, the gap between germline ends came to 9 bases. The CDR3 is 14 residues long. Written as DNA, the CDR3 is TGTGCCAGCAGCTTAGAGTCAGCGACCTACGAGCAGTACTTC. It yields the protein CASSLESATYEQYF.